Sequencing of this T cell receptor (beta chain) was carried out in a study of CD8 T cells in Susac syndrome. TCR beta was sequenced from blood CD8+ and CD4+ T cells. CD8+ and CD4+ T cells were negatively isolated; TEMRA cells were FACS-enriched. In this sample, this clonotype turned up once. Reverse transcription of roughly 0.5 to 1 ug RNA was performed with random hexamers. It was immunoSEQ multiplex PCR that amplified TCR beta CDR3 across 54 Vbeta and 13 Jbeta. TCRdb passed the immunoSEQ multiplex PCR reads through MiXCR, listing each CDR3 protein once. The sample shows 100,000 to 150,000 distinct CDR3 sequences, roughly 94% of them seen only once. The CDR3 runs 17 residues. V lost 6 bases and J 0 bases, leaving 21 bases between the germline ends.

Input material: CD4+ T cells from PBMCs. The chain uses TRBV23-1 and TRBJ2-7; a weak D match, TRBD1 (5 bases). TRBV23-1 is designated an ORF whose function remains uncertain. The source is a human donor with multiple sclerosis. CDR3 loop: CASSRRTSGRSSYEQYF. The CDR3 coding sequence is TGCGCCAGCAGCCGACGGACATCAGGCAGGAGCTCCTACGAGCAGTACTTC.